This TCR beta chain was profiled in a study of T cell responses to AZD1222 COVID-19 vaccine. TCRdb's copy holds only in-frame clones and misses some; the assay was immunoSEQ multiplex PCR. This sample has about 120,000 clones, with about nine tenths found just once. Germline lookup yields CDR1 SGHTA and CDR2 FQGTGA. CDR3 size: 11 residues. Trimming pared 6 bases from V and 8 bases from J, leaving 8 bases between. This clone was recorded a few times. The chain has TRBV7-3 and TRBJ2-1; D is unresolved. The material sequenced was peripheral blood, taken 28 days after the second dose of the MenACWY control vaccine. The receptor's source is an adult who received the MenACWY meningococcal vaccine as a control. The CDR3 spells CASRMYDEQFF. For the CDR3, the DNA is TGTGCCAGCAGGATGTACGATGAGCAGTTCTTC.